These T cell receptor beta chains were read from a single sample in a study of early T cells in non-severe SARS-CoV-2 infection. MiXCR, applied by TCRdb to the 5' RACE reads, yields one record per CDR3 protein. The table lists approximately 46,000 distinct CDR3 sequences, 7.5% to 10% of them singletons. What was sequenced was whole blood. The source is an adult who was a healthcare worker with PCR-confirmed SARS-CoV-2 infection or an uninfected control (not recorded which). CDR3s include the opening cysteine and the closing phenylalanine or tryptophan. D genes are given only for firm matches. Clone size is not always given. Where it is, it says once, few, many or a class for expanded clones.

clone_size,v_call,j_call,d_call,cdr3_nt,cdr3_aa
many,TRBV7-2,TRBJ2-1,TRBD1,TGTGCCAGCAGCCCCAAACAGGGGTTTGGGACCTACAATGAGCAGTTCTTC,CASSPKQGFGTYNEQFF
NA,TRBV10-2,TRBJ1-2,TRBD1,TGCGCCAGCAGTGCAGGGGGCGGTGGTGGCTACACCTTC,CASSAGGGGGYTF
NA,TRBV27,TRBJ2-2,NA,TGTGCCAGCAGACCTCCTAGCGTGCCCGGGGAGCTGTTTTTT,CASRPPSVPGELFF
NA,TRBV5-1,TRBJ1-6,NA,TGCGCCAGCAGCTTTGTCGACTCACCCCTCCACTTT,CASSFVDSPLHF
many,TRBV5-5,TRBJ2-2,NA,TGTGCCAGCAGCTTGATGAACACCGGGGAGCTGTTTTTT,CASSLMNTGELFF
many,TRBV19,TRBJ2-1,TRBD1,TGTGCCAGTAGTCCCGGGACAGGGGTATACAATGAGCAGTTCTTC,CASSPGTGVYNEQFF
many,TRBV12-3/TRBV12-4,TRBJ2-1,NA,TGTGCCAGCCTTCGATCGAGCTCCTACAATGAGCAGTTCTTC,CASLRSSSYNEQFF
few,TRBV3-1,TRBJ2-3,TRBD1,TGTGCCAGCAGGCGGACAGGGGCGAGAGATACGCAGTATTTT,CASRRTGARDTQYF
many,TRBV7-9,TRBJ2-1,TRBD2,TGTGCCAGCAGCCCGGGACTATTGGGGACTAGCGATGATGAGCAGTTCTTC,CASSPGLLGTSDDEQFF
few,TRBV7-8,TRBJ2-1,NA,TGTGCCAGCAGCTTGATGGGAGGACCCCCGGATGAGCAGTTCTTC,CASSLMGGPPDEQFF
NA,TRBV28,TRBJ2-7,NA,TGTGCCAGCAGCTCCCCACCGGGAACCTACGAGCAGTACTTC,CASSSPPGTYEQYF
few,TRBV7-9,TRBJ1-2,NA,TGTGCCAGCAGCCAGGGATCTAACTATGGCTACACCTTC,CASSQGSNYGYTF
few,TRBV5-1,TRBJ1-2,NA,TGCGCCAGCAGCCTATACACTGCTAACTATGGCTACACCTTC,CASSLYTANYGYTF
medium-sized,TRBV29-1,TRBJ1-2,TRBD1,TGCAGCGTTGTGGGGACAGGGGGCTACACCTTC,CSVVGTGGYTF
many,TRBV21-1,TRBJ1-6,NA,TGTGCCAGCAGCAAAGTTTGGGCAGACTATAATTCACCCCTCCACTTT,CASSKVWADYNSPLHF
NA,TRBV10-3,TRBJ2-7,TRBD2,TGTGCCATCAGTCTTACGGTGCGGGAGGGCCGCGAGCAGTACTTC,CAISLTVREGREQYF
many,TRBV7-2,TRBJ2-1,NA,TGTGCCAGCAGCTTAAATCCGGGGAATGAGCAGTTCTTC,CASSLNPGNEQFF
many,TRBV6-6,TRBJ2-5,NA,TGTGCCAGCAGCCCCGGTTTGGGAGAGGGAGAGACCCAGTACTTC,CASSPGLGEGETQYF
few,TRBV10-3,TRBJ2-3,TRBD2,TGTGCCATCAGACCGGGACTAGCGGCTAGCACAGATACGCAGTATTTT,CAIRPGLAASTDTQYF
many,TRBV6-5,TRBJ1-1,NA,TGTGCCAGCAGTTACACGGGTACAGGAACTGAAGCTTTCTTT,CASSYTGTGTEAFF
many,TRBV5-1,TRBJ1-1,NA,TGCGCCAGCAGCTTCAATCTGAACACTGAAGCTTTCTTT,CASSFNLNTEAFF
many,TRBV10-3,TRBJ1-1,TRBD1,TGTGCCATCAGTGTATTTGGCAGGGGGGCAACCAACACTGAAGCTTTCTTT,CAISVFGRGATNTEAFF
NA,TRBV28,TRBJ2-1,NA,TGTGCCAGCAGTTTAGTAGGTTCCTACAATGAGCAGTTCTTC,CASSLVGSYNEQFF
few,TRBV28,TRBJ2-3,TRBD2,TGTGCCAGTGACAGCGGGAGGATGAACACAGATACGCAGTATTTT,CASDSGRMNTDTQYF